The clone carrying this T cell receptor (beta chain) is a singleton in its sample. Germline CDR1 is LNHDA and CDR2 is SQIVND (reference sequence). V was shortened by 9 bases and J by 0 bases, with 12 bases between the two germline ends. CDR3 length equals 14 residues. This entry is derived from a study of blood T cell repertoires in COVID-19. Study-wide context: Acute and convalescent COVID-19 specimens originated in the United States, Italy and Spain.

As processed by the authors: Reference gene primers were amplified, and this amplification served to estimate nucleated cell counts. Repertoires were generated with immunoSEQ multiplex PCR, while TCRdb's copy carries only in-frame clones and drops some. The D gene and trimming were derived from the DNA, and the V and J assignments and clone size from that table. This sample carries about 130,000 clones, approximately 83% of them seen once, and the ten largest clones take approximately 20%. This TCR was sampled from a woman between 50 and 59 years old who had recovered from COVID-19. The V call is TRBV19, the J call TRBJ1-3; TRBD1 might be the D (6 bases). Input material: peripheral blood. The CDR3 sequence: CASQGHLSGNTIYF. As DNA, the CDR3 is TGTGCCAGCCAGGGACACCTCTCTGGAAACACCATATATTTT.